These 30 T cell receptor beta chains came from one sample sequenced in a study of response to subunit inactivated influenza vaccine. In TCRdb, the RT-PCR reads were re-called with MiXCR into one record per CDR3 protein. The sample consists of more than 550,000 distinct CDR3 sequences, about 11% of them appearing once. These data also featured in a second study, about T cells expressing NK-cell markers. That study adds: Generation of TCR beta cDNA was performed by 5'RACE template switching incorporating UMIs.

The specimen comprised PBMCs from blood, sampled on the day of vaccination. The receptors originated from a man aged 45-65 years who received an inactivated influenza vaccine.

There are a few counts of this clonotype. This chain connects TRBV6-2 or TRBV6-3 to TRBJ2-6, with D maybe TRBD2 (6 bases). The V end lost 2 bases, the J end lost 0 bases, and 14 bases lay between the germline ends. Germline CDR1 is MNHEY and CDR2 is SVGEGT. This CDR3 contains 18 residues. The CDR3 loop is CASSYLRDSSSGANVLTF. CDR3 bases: TGTGCCAGCAGTTACCTTCGGGACTCGAGCTCTGGGGCCAACGTCCTGACTTTC.

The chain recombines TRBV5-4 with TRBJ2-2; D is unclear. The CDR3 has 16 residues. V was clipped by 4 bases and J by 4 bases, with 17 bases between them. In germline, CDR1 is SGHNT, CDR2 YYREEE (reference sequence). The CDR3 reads CASSPSRTHGTGELFF. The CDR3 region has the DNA TGTGCCAGCAGCCCCTCGAGGACCCACGGCACCGGGGAGCTGTTTTTT.

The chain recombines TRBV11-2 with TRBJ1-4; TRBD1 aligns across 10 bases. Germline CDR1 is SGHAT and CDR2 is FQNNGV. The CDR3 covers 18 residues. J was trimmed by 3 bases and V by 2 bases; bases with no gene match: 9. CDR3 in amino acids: CASSLNVLGTGANEKLFF. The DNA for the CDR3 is TGTGCCAGCAGCTTAAACGTTTTAGGGACAGGGGCTAATGAAAAACTGTTTTTT.

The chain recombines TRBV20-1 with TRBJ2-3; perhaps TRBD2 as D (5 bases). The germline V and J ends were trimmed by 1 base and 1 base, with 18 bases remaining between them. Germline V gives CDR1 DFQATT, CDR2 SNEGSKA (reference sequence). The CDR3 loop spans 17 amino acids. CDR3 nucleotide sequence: TGCAGTGCTAGAGGTCTGCGTGGGAGCGGCGGCACAGATACGCAGTATTTT. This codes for CSARGLRGSGGTDTQYF.

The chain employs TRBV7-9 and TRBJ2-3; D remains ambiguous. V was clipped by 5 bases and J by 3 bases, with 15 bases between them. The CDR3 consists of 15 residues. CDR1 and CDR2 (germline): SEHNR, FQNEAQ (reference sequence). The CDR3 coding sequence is TGTGCCAGCAGCATGATAGGGCGCGGTACAGATACGCAGTATTTT. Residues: CASSMIGRGTDTQYF.

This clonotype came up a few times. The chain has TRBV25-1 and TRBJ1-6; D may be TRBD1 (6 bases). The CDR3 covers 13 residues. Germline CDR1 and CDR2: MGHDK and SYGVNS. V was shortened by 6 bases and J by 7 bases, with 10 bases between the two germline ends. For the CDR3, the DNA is TGTGCCAGCAGCCAAACAGGGAATTCACCCCTCCACTTT. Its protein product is CASSQTGNSPLHF.

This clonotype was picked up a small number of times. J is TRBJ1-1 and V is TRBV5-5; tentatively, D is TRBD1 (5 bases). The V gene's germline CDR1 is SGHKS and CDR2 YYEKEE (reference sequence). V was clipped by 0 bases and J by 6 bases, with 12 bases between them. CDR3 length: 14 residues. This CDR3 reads CASSLAVGGAEAFF. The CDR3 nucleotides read TGTGCCAGCAGCTTGGCCGTCGGAGGGGCTGAAGCTTTCTTT.

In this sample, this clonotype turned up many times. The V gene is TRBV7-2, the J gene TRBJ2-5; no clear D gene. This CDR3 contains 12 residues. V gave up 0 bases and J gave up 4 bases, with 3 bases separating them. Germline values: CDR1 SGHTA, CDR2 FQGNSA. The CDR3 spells CASSLASETQYF. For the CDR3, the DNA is TGTGCCAGCAGCTTAGCGTCAGAGACCCAGTACTTC.

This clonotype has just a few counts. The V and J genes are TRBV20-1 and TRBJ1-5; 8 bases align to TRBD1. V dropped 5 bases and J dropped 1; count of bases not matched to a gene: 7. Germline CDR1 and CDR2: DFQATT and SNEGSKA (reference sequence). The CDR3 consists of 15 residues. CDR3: CSARTGPKSNQPQHF. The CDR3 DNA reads TGCAGTGCTCGGACAGGGCCAAAGAGCAATCAGCCCCAGCATTTT.

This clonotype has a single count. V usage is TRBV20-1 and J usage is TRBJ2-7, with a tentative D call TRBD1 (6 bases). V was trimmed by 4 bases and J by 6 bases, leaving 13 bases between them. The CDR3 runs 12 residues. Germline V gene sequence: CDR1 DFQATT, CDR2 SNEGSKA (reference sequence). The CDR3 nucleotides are TGCAGTGCTAAGAAACAGGGTAGCGAGCAGTACTTC. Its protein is CSAKKQGSEQYF.

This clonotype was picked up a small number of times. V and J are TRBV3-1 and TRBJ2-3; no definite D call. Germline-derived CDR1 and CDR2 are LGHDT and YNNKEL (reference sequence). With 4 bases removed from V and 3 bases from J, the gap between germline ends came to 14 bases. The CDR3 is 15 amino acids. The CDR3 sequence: CASSRARVATDTQYF. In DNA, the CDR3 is TGTGCCAGCAGCCGAGCGAGAGTAGCTACAGATACGCAGTATTTT.

DNA of the CDR3: TGCAGTGCTTCGAAGCAGACAGCGAACACTGAAGCTTTCTTT. Its translation is CSASKQTANTEAFF. The chain recombines TRBV20-1 with TRBJ1-1; perhaps TRBD1 as D (5 bases). There are 14 residues in the CDR3. V gave up 5 bases and J gave up 1 base, with 14 bases separating them. Germline V lookup: CDR1 DFQATT, CDR2 SNEGSKA (reference sequence).

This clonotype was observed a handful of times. Here the CDR3 DNA reads TGTGCCAGCAGCCTAGGGGGACAGGGGCATTACGAGCAGTACTTC. Amino acids: CASSLGGQGHYEQYF. This chain joins TRBV7-2 and TRBJ2-7; 10 positions agree with TRBD1. V was clipped by 5 bases and J by 4 bases; unmatched bases: 8. The CDR3 sequence is 15 residues long. Germline V CDR1 and CDR2: SGHTA, FQGNSA. The variable domain in full, with the rest retrieved from reference TRBV7-2 and TRBJ2-7, is GAGVSQSPSNKVTEKGKDVELRCDPISGHTALYWYRQSLGQGLEFLIYFQGNSAPDKSGLPSDRFSAERTGGSVSTLTIQRTQQEDSAVYLCASSLGGQGHYEQYFGPGTRLTVT.

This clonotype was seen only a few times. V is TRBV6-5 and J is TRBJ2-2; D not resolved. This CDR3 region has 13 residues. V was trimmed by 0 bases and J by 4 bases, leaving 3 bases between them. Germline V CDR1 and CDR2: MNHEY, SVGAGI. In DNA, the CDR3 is TGTGCCAGCAGTTACTCGGGCACCGGGGAGCTGTTTTTT. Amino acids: CASSYSGTGELFF.

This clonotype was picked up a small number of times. Here the CDR3 reads CSAQTGNTEAFF. The CDR3 nucleotides are TGCAGCGCCCAGACAGGGAACACTGAAGCTTTCTTT. The chain has TRBV29-1 and TRBJ1-1, with a possible D match to TRBD1 (6 bases). This CDR3 has 12 residues. CDR1 and CDR2 from the germline V gene are SQVTM and ANQGSEA. Trimming took off 7 bases at V and 1 base at J, with 10 bases between the two ends.

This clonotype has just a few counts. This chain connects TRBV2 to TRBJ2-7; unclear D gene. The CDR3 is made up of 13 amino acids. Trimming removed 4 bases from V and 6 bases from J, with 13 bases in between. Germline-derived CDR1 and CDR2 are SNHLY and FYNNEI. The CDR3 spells CASSVSKGVEQYF. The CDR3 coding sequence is TGTGCCAGCAGTGTTTCGAAGGGCGTCGAGCAGTACTTC. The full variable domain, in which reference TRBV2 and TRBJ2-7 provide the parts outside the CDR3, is EPEVTQTPSHQVTQMGQEVILRCVPISNHLYFYWYRQILGQKVEFLVSFYNNEISEKSEIFDDQFSVERPDGSNFTLKIRSTKLEDSAMYFCASSVSKGVEQYFGPGTRLTVT.

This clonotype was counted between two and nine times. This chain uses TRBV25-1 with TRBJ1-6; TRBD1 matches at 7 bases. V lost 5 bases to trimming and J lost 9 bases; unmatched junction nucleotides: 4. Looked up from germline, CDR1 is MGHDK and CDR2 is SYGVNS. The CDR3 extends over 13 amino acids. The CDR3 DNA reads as TGTGCCAGCAGTAAGACAGGGTCTTCACCCCTCCACTTT. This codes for CASSKTGSSPLHF. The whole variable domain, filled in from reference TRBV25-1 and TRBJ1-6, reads EADIYQTPRYLVIGTGKKITLECSQTMGHDKMYWYQQDPGMELHLIHYSYGVNSTEKGDLSSESTVSRIRTEHFPLTLESARPSHTSQYLCASSKTGSSPLHFGNGTRLTVT.

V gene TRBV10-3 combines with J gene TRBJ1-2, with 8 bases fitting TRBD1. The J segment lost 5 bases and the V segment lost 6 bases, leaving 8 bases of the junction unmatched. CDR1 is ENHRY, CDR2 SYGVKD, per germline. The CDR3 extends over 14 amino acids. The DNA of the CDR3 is TGTGCCATCAGCGATCAGGGGGCGCGGTATGGCTACACCTTC. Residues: CAISDQGARYGYTF.

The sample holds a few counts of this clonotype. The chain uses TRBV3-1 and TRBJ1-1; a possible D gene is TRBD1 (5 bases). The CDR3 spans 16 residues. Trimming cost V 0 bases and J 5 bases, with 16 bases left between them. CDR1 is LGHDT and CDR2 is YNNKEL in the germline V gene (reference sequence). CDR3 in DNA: TGTGCCAGCAGCCAAGATTTCAGGGCCAGGGCTACTGAAGCTTTCTTT. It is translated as CASSQDFRARATEAFF. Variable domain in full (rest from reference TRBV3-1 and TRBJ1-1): DTAVSQTPKYLVTQMGNDKSIKCEQNLGHDTMYWYKQDSKKFLKIMFSYNNKELIINETVPNRFSPKSPDKAHLNLHINSLELGDSAVYFCASSQDFRARATEAFFGQGTRLTVV.

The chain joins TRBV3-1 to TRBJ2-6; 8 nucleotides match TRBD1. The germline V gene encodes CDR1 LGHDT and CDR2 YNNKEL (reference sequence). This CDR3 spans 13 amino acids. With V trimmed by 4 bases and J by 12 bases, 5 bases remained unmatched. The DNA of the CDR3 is TGTGCCAGCAGCCGGGGACAGGCCCCCGTCCTGACTTTC. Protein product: CASSRGQAPVLTF.

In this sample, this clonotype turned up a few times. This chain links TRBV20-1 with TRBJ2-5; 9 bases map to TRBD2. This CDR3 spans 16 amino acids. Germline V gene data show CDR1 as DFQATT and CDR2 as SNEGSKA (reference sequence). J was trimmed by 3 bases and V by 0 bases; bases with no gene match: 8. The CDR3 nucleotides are TGCAGTGCTAGAGATTACGGACTAGCGATTGAAGAGACCCAGTACTTC. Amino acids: CSARDYGLAIEETQYF.

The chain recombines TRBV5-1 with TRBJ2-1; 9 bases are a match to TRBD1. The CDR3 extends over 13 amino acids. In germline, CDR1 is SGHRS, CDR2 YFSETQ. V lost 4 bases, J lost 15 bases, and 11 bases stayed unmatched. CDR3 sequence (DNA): TGCGCCAGCAGCCCGAGGACAGGGGCGACACGGTTCTTC. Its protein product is CASSPRTGATRFF.

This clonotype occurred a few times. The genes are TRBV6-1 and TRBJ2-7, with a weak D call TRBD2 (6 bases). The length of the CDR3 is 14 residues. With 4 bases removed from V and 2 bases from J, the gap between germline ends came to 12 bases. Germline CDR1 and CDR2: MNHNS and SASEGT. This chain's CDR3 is CASSVRLVTYEQYF. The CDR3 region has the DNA TGTGCCAGCAGTGTTCGACTAGTAACCTACGAGCAGTACTTC.

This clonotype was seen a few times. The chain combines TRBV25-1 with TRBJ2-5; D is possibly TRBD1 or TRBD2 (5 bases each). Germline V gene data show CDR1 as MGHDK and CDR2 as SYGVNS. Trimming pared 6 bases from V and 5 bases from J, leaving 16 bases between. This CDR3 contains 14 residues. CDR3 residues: CASSLGPLKETQYF. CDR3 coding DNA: TGTGCCAGCAGCCTGGGACCGCTAAAGGAGACCCAGTACTTC. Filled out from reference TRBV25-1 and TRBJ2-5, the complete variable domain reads EADIYQTPRYLVIGTGKKITLECSQTMGHDKMYWYQQDPGMELHLIHYSYGVNSTEKGDLSSESTVSRIRTEHFPLTLESARPSHTSQYLCASSLGPLKETQYFGPGTRLLVL.

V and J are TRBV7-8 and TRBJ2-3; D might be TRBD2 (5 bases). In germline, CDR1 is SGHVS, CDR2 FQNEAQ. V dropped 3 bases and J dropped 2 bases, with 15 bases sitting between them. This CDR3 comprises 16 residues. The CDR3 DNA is TGTGCCAGCAGCTTGGGGATAGCGAGGAACACAGATACGCAGTATTTT. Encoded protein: CASSLGIARNTDTQYF.

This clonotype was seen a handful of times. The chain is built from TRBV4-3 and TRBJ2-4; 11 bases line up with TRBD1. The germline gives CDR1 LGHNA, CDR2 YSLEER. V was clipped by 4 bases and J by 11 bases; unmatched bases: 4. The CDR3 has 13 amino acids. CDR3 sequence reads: CASSLGTGGLQYF. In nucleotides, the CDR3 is TGCGCCAGCAGCCTCGGGACAGGGGGGCTTCAGTACTTC.

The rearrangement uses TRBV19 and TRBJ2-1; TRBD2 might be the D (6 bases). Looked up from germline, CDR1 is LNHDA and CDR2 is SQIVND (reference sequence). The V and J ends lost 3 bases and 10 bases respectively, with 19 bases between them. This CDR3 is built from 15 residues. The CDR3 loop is CASSMDYQRAGEQFF. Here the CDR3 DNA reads TGTGCCAGTAGTATGGACTACCAAAGAGCAGGGGAGCAGTTCTTC.

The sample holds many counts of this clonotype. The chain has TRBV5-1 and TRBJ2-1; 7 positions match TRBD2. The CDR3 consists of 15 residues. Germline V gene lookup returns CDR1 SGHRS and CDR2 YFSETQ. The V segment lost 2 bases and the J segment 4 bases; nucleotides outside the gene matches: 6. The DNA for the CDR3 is TGCGCCAGCAGCTTCCCCAGCGGGGTGTACAATGAGCAGTTCTTC. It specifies CASSFPSGVYNEQFF.

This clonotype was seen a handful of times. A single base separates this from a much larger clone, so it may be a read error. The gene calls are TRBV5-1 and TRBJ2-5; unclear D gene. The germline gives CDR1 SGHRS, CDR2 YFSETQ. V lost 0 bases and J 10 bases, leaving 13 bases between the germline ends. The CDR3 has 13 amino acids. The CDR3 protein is CASSLERSANQYF. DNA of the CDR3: TGCGCCAGCAGCTTGGAACGCAGCGCAAACCAGTACTTC.

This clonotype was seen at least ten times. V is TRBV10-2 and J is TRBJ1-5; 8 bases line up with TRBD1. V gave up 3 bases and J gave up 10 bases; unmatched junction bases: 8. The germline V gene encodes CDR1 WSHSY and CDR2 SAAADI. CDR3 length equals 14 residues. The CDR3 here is CASSEQGGNNPQHF. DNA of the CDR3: TGCGCCAGCAGTGAACAGGGGGGGAATAATCCCCAGCATTTT.